Below are 12 T cell receptor beta chains sequenced from a single sample in a study of blood T cell repertoires in COVID-19. Assay used: immunoSEQ multiplex PCR; TCRdb lists only in-frame clones, some missing. The sample lists about 350,000 clones, 88% occurring once. The sequencing sample was made of peripheral blood. These receptors were taken from a woman aged 70-85 years with COVID-19, enrolled during active disease.

The V gene is TRBV7-2, the J gene TRBJ2-3; maybe TRBD1 (7 bases). From germline, CDR1 is SGHTA and CDR2 FQGNSA. There are 16 residues in the CDR3. Trimming removed 2 bases from V and 0 bases from J, with 12 bases in between. CDR3 DNA sequence: TGTGCCAGCAGCTTACAGGGGGGCCCTAGCACAGATACGCAGTATTTT. This gives the protein CASSLQGGPSTDTQYF.

The CDR3 here is CASYSSRGPSPLHF. CDR3 coding DNA: TGTGCCAGCTATTCAAGCAGGGGGCCCTCACCCCTCCACTTT. The chain employs TRBV2 and TRBJ1-6; 8 bases agree with TRBD1. This CDR3 is built from 14 residues. V gave up 8 bases and J gave up 10 bases; unmatched junction bases: 10. CDR1 and CDR2 from the germline V gene are SNHLY and FYNNEI. Complete variable domain (other parts from reference TRBV2 and TRBJ1-6): EPEVTQTPSHQVTQMGQEVILRCVPISNHLYFYWYRQILGQKVEFLVSFYNNEISEKSEIFDDQFSVERPDGSNFTLKIRSTKLEDSAMYFCASYSSRGPSPLHFGNGTRLTVT.

This chain connects TRBV4-2 to TRBJ1-3, with 8 nucleotides matching TRBD1. CDR3 length: 13 residues. V shed 4 bases and J 8 bases; nucleotides not matched to a gene: 4. Germline loops: CDR1 LGHNA, CDR2 YNFKEQ. CDR3 sequence reads: CASSLDRGDTIYF. CDR3 coding DNA: TGTGCCAGCAGCCTAGACAGGGGTGACACCATATATTTT.

The rearrangement joins TRBV2 to TRBJ1-5; no clear D gene. Germline V gene sequence: CDR1 SNHLY, CDR2 FYNNEI. The V end was cut by 6 bases, the J end by 3 bases, with 9 bases between. The CDR3 runs 13 residues. The CDR3 protein is CASRPGPNQPQHF. In nucleotides, the CDR3 is TGTGCCAGCAGGCCGGGTCCCAATCAGCCCCAGCATTTT.

In the case of this clone: The identical CDR3 is also encoded by other nucleotide sequences in the sample. The chain employs TRBV9 and TRBJ2-7, with a tentative D call TRBD2 (7 bases). CDR3 length: 13 amino acids. The germline V gene has CDR1 SGDLS and CDR2 YYNGEE. V lost 2 bases to trimming and J lost 5 bases, with 11 bases between them. The CDR3 nucleotides are TGTGCCAGCAGCGTTGGCGGGGGCGACGAGCAGTACTTC. This translates into CASSVGGGDEQYF.

CDR3 protein: CASSLGGGAQNSPLHF. In DNA form, the CDR3 reads TGTGCCAGCAGTTTAGGAGGGGGCGCCCAGAATTCACCCCTCCACTTT. This sequence joins TRBV2 and TRBJ1-6; 7 bases agree with TRBD1. CDR1 and CDR2 from the germline V gene are SNHLY and FYNNEI. The CDR3 spans 16 residues. V lost 5 bases, J lost 7 bases, and 11 bases stayed unmatched. The whole variable domain, filled in from reference TRBV2 and TRBJ1-6, reads EPEVTQTPSHQVTQMGQEVILRCVPISNHLYFYWYRQILGQKVEFLVSFYNNEISEKSEIFDDQFSVERPDGSNFTLKIRSTKLEDSAMYFCASSLGGGAQNSPLHFGNGTRLTVT.

V gene TRBV6-1 combines with J gene TRBJ2-2, with a possible D match to TRBD2 (5 bases). The CDR3 sequence is 16 residues long. V dropped 2 bases and J dropped 0 bases, with 10 bases sitting between them. In germline, CDR1 is MNHNS, CDR2 SASEGT. For the CDR3, the DNA is TGTGCCAGCAGTGAACGGAGGCCGACGAACACCGGGGAGCTGTTTTTT. Translated: CASSERRPTNTGELFF.

The CDR3: CSVSGTYEQYF. CDR3 sequence (DNA): TGCAGCGTTTCAGGGACTTACGAGCAGTACTTC. The chain links TRBV29-1 to TRBJ2-7, with D possibly TRBD2 on 6 matching bases. The V gene lost 5 bases and the J gene lost 4 bases, with 9 bases spanning the gap. CDR3 length equals 11 residues. Germline V gene sequence: CDR1 SQVTM, CDR2 ANQGSEA.

The genes are TRBV10-3 and TRBJ2-7; 8 bases map to TRBD1. The CDR3 is 14 residues long. The V segment lost 2 bases and the J segment 2 bases; nucleotides outside the gene matches: 2. CDR1 ENHRY and CDR2 SYGVKD come from the germline V gene. The DNA for the CDR3 is TGTGCCATCAGTGAGGGACAGGGCCCCTACGAGCAGTACTTC. Protein: CAISEGQGPYEQYF.

The chain joins TRBV2 to TRBJ2-7; 7 bases agree with TRBD1. The CDR3 loop spans 11 amino acids. With 4 bases clipped from V and 11 bases from J, the junction kept 5 bases outside the gene matches. The germline CDR1 and CDR2 sequences are SNHLY and FYNNEI. The CDR3 loop reads CASSGTGSEYF. CDR3 nucleotides: TGTGCCAGCAGTGGGACAGGATCGGAGTACTTC. The entire variable domain, with the rest obtained from reference TRBV2 and TRBJ2-7, is as follows: EPEVTQTPSHQVTQMGQEVILRCVPISNHLYFYWYRQILGQKVEFLVSFYNNEISEKSEIFDDQFSVERPDGSNFTLKIRSTKLEDSAMYFCASSGTGSEYFGPGTRLTVT.

This clone was recorded a few times. V gene TRBV5-1 combines with J gene TRBJ2-4; 11 positions agree with TRBD2. V was pared by 5 bases and J by 6 bases, with 16 bases of the junction left unmatched. Germline V CDR1 and CDR2: SGHRS, YFSETQ. This CDR3 region has 18 residues. In DNA, the CDR3 is TGCGCCAGCAGACCTCACCTTAGCGGGGGGGCCGACGGAAACATTCAGTACTTC. It is translated as CASRPHLSGGADGNIQYF.

The chain combines TRBV19 with TRBJ1-6; TRBD1 aligns across 8 bases. The CDR3 is made up of 14 amino acids. Trimming removed 4 bases from V and 9 bases from J; junction bases left unmatched: 5. CDR1 LNHDA and CDR2 SQIVND come from the germline V gene (reference sequence). In DNA form, the CDR3 reads TGTGCCAGTAGTACGGCAGGGGGCGGTTCACCCCTCCACTTT. The encoded protein is CASSTAGGGSPLHF.